One T cell receptor beta chain is described in this entry. No antigen is known for it. As to treatment: approximately nine-day PBMC culture with coronavirus spike peptide pools or control peptides (ViraFEST assay). V shed 7 bases and J 5 bases; nucleotides not matched to a gene: 3. Per the germline V gene, CDR1 is SQVTM and CDR2 is ANQGSEA. The CDR3 consists of 13 residues. This sample stems from a study of vaccination and CD4 T cells after COVID-19. Oncomine TCR Beta short-read sequencing was applied to DNA from cultured CD4+ T cells. One entry per CDR3 protein, called by TCRdb with MiXCR from the PCR reads. The table records around 15,000 distinct CDR3 sequences, about 76% of them present only once.

The clonotype originates from a human donor who had recovered from COVID-19. This sequence joins TRBV29-1 and TRBJ2-2, with 11 bases that match TRBD2. Sequencing was done on a sample of CD4+ T cells from blood, cultured in vitro. Here the CDR3 DNA reads TGCAGCGAACGGACTAGCGGGACCGGGGAGCTGTTTTTT. Protein sequence: CSERTSGTGELFF.